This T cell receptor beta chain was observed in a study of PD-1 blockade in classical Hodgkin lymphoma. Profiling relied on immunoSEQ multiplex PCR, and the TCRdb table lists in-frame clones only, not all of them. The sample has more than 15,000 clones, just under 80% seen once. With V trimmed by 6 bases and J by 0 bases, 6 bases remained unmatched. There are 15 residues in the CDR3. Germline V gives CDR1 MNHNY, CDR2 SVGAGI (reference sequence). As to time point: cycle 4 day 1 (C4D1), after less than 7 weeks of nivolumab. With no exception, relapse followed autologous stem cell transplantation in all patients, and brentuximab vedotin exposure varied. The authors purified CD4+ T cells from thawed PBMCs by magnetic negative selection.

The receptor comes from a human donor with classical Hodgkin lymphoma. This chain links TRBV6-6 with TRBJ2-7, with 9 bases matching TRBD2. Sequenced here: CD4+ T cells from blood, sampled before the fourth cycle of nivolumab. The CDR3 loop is CASSAWTSDSYEQYF. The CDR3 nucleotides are TGTGCCAGCAGCGCCTGGACTAGCGACTCCTACGAGCAGTACTTC.